The 17 T cell receptor beta chains presented below share a single source sample, sequenced in a study of blood T cell repertoires in COVID-19. Only in-frame clones appear in the TCRdb table, and some are missing; sequencing was by immunoSEQ multiplex PCR. Here the sample spans over 200,000 clones, roughly 87% being singletons. Sample: peripheral blood. The source of these receptors is a man aged 35 to 55 with active or convalescent COVID-19.

The V and J genes are TRBV19 and TRBJ2-3; possible D gene TRBD2, 6 bases. Germline CDR1 reads LNHDA; CDR2 reads SQIVND (reference sequence). The CDR3 sequence is 14 residues long. V gave up 8 bases and J gave up 3 bases, with 15 bases separating them. Here the CDR3 reads CASETRAGTDTQYF. The CDR3 nucleotides are TGTGCCAGTGAGACTCGGGCGGGGACAGATACGCAGTATTTT.

V and J are TRBV19 and TRBJ2-7; a weak D match, TRBD2 (6 bases). V was shortened by 1 base and J by 3 bases, with 13 bases between the two germline ends. The germline gives CDR1 LNHDA, CDR2 SQIVND (reference sequence). This CDR3 is built from 15 residues. CDR3 protein: CASSIGLATGYEQYF. As DNA, the CDR3 is TGTGCCAGTAGTATAGGGCTAGCGACCGGCTACGAGCAGTACTTC. Based on the CDR3 plus reference TRBV19 and TRBJ2-7, the full variable domain is DGGITQSPKYLFRKEGQNVTLSCEQNLNHDAMYWYRQDPGQGLRLIYYSQIVNDFQKGDIAEGYSVSREKKESFPLTVTSAQKNPTAFYLCASSIGLATGYEQYFGPGTRLTVT.

V and J are TRBV19 and TRBJ2-2; D perhaps matches TRBD1 (6 bases). Deletions cut 1 base from V and 1 base from J, with 7 bases between. This CDR3 has 15 residues. Germline-derived CDR1 and CDR2 are LNHDA and SQIVND (reference sequence). This CDR3 reads CASSIARGNTGELFF. DNA of the CDR3: TGTGCCAGTAGTATAGCCAGGGGGAACACCGGGGAGCTGTTTTTT.

This chain connects TRBV18 to TRBJ1-1; D is perhaps TRBD1 (5 bases). Between the trimmed V and J ends, which lost 0 bases and 6 bases, there was a span of 17 bases. Germline-derived CDR1 and CDR2 are KGHSH and LQKENI. CDR3 size: 16 residues. CDR3 bases: TGTGCCAGCTCACCACCTAATTATGGCAGGGTGGCTGAAGCTTTCTTT. Amino acid sequence: CASSPPNYGRVAEAFF. The whole variable domain, remainder taken from reference TRBV18 and TRBJ1-1, is NAGVMQNPRHLVRRRGQEARLRCSPMKGHSHVYWYRQLPEEGLKFMVYLQKENIIDESGMPKERFSAEFPKEGPSILRIQQVVRGDSAAYFCASSPPNYGRVAEAFFGQGTRLTVV.

This rearrangement joins TRBV19 to TRBJ2-1, with 8 bases fitting TRBD2. CDR1 and CDR2 from the germline V gene are LNHDA and SQIVND (reference sequence). This CDR3 is built from 16 residues. J gave up 5 bases and V 1 base, and 7 bases lay outside the gene matches. As DNA, the CDR3 is TGTGCCAGTAGTATAGTCGGGGGGGGATTAAACAATGAGCAGTTCTTC. It encodes CASSIVGGGLNNEQFF.

This sequence joins TRBV15 and TRBJ1-6, with 11 bases lining up with TRBD1. The CDR3 is 18 residues long. Germline CDR1 LNHNV, CDR2 YYDKDF (reference sequence). The trim removed 0 bases at V and 4 bases at J, leaving 5 bases unmatched. CDR3 region: CATSRDPGTGGYNSPLHF. Here the CDR3 DNA reads TGTGCCACCAGCAGAGATCCCGGGACAGGGGGTTATAATTCACCCCTCCACTTT.

The gene calls are TRBV6-6 and TRBJ2-1, with 7 nucleotides matching TRBD1. V shed 5 bases and J 1 base; nucleotides not matched to a gene: 5. The CDR3 length is 15 residues. Germline V lookup: CDR1 MNHNY, CDR2 SVGAGI (reference sequence). Here the CDR3 reads CASSPDRSSYNEQFF. The CDR3 coding sequence is TGTGCCAGCAGTCCGGACAGGTCTTCCTACAATGAGCAGTTCTTC.

The chain has TRBV14 and TRBJ1-3, with 8 bases lining up with TRBD1. Trimming removed 1 base from V and 1 base from J; junction bases left unmatched: 6. This CDR3 is 17 amino acids long. Germline CDR1 and CDR2: SGHDN and FVKESK. The CDR3: CASSQGGQGSSGNTIYF. In DNA form, the CDR3 reads TGTGCCAGCAGCCAAGGTGGACAGGGCTCTTCTGGAAACACCATATATTTT.

CDR3 amino acids: CATSDFVQVGVDTQYF. The CDR3 nucleotides are TGTGCCACCAGTGATTTTGTGCAGGTCGGGGTGGATACGCAGTATTTT. The V and J genes are TRBV24-1 and TRBJ2-3; a possible D gene is TRBD2 (5 bases). V lost 1 base, J lost 6 bases, and 16 bases lay in between. CDR3 length: 16 residues. Germline CDR1 and CDR2: KGHDR and SFDVKD.

The CDR3 loop reads CASTRDRGLEQYF. The CDR3 DNA reads TGTGCCAGCACGCGGGACAGGGGGCTCGAGCAGTACTTC. The chain is built from TRBV2 and TRBJ2-7; 12 nucleotides line up with TRBD1. The CDR3 runs 13 residues. Germline CDR1 is SNHLY and CDR2 is FYNNEI. With 7 bases clipped from V and 6 bases from J, the junction kept 4 bases outside the gene matches.

This chain connects TRBV28 to TRBJ1-1, with TRBD1 matching over 7 bases. The CDR3 sequence is 15 residues long. V was clipped by 6 bases and J by 0 bases; unmatched bases: 7. Germline CDR1 is MDHEN and CDR2 is SYDVKM. CDR3 coding DNA: TGTGCCAGCAGACCCGAGACAGGGCTGAACACTGAAGCTTTCTTT. Translating it yields CASRPETGLNTEAFF.

The sample holds a few counts of this clone. V and J are TRBV18 and TRBJ2-5; D is perhaps TRBD2 (5 bases). Per germline, CDR1 KGHSH and CDR2 LQKENI. The CDR3 covers 11 residues. Trimming shortened V by 5 bases and J by 5 bases, and 6 bases separated the two germline ends. The CDR3 sequence: CASSGEETQYF. In DNA, the CDR3 is TGTGCCAGCTCAGGGGAGGAGACCCAGTACTTC.

The rearrangement uses TRBV28 and TRBJ1-2; D gene unclear. The CDR3 has 13 residues. Trimming removed 1 base from V and 2 bases from J, with 5 bases in between. Germline V gene lookup returns CDR1 MDHEN and CDR2 SYDVKM. This chain's CDR3 is CASSLSENYGYTF. The CDR3 bases are TGTGCCAGCAGTTTATCCGAGAACTATGGCTACACCTTC.

The V and J genes are TRBV3-1 (or the pseudogene TRBV3-2) and TRBJ1-2; 10 nucleotides line up with TRBD1. J was trimmed by 11 bases and V by 4 bases; bases with no gene match: 7. This CDR3 has 13 amino acids. CDR1 and CDR2 from the germline V gene are LGHDT and YNNKEL (reference sequence). DNA of the CDR3: TGTGCCAGCAGCCCCTCCGGGACAGGGGAGTACACCTTC. As protein: CASSPSGTGEYTF.

The chain combines TRBV19 with TRBJ2-2; possible D gene TRBD1, 6 bases. Trimming removed 7 bases at V and 0 bases at J, with 9 bases between. From germline, CDR1 is LNHDA and CDR2 SQIVND (reference sequence). The CDR3 loop spans 14 amino acids. Written as DNA, the CDR3 is TGTGCCAGTATAAAGGGGGCGAACACCGGGGAGCTGTTTTTT. Amino acid sequence: CASIKGANTGELFF.

This rearrangement joins TRBV10-1 to TRBJ1-1; D gene ambiguous. V lost 5 bases and J 0 bases, leaving 7 bases between the germline ends. This CDR3 region has 13 residues. CDR1 WNHNN and CDR2 SYGVQD come from the germline V gene (reference sequence). The CDR3 DNA is TGCGCCAGCAGTTCGGTGATGAACACTGAAGCTTTCTTT. It specifies CASSSVMNTEAFF.

The chain combines TRBV5-4 with TRBJ1-6, with D unresolved. Per the germline V gene, CDR1 is SGHNT and CDR2 is YYREEE (reference sequence). The germline V and J ends were trimmed by 1 base and 14 bases, with 13 bases remaining between them. This CDR3 contains 13 residues. As DNA, the CDR3 is TGTGCCAGCAGCTTGCCCAACAGTGATACCCTCCACTTT. The encoded protein is CASSLPNSDTLHF.